This T cell receptor (beta chain) was found in a study of identical twins. Germline CDR1 and CDR2: LGHDT and YNNKEL (reference sequence). Trimming removed 0 bases from V and 7 bases from J, with 21 bases in between. This CDR3 region has 18 residues. The authors used template switching to add a universal primer site and gave cDNA unique molecular identifiers. TCRdb reprocessed the 5' RACE reads via MiXCR and lists one record per CDR3 protein. There are about 920,000 distinct CDR3 sequences in the sample; 9% to 15% occur only once, and about 1.5% lies in the top ten. These data were also reused for a study on yellow fever vaccine responses in identical twins.

The specimen sequenced was PBMCs. The chain uses TRBV3-1 and TRBJ1-4; possibly TRBD1 for D (5 bases). The receptor was derived from a woman aged 18-29 years in good health. The CDR3 DNA reads as TGTGCCAGCAGCCAAGATCTCCTTCGGACATTTGGCGGTGAAAAACTGTTTTTT. Protein: CASSQDLLRTFGGEKLFF. Variable domain in full (rest from reference TRBV3-1 and TRBJ1-4): DTAVSQTPKYLVTQMGNDKSIKCEQNLGHDTMYWYKQDSKKFLKIMFSYNNKELIINETVPNRFSPKSPDKAHLNLHINSLELGDSAVYFCASSQDLLRTFGGEKLFFGSGTQLSVL.